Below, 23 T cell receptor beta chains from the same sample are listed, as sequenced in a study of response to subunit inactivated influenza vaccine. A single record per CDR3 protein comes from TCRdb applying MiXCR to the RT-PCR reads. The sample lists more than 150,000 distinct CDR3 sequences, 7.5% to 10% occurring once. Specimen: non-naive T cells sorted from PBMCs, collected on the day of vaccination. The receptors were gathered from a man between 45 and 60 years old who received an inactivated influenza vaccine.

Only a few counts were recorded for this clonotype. The CDR3 nucleotides are TGTGCCAGCAGCTTGGGCTTTTCCGGGGAGCTGTTTTTT. Its protein product is CASSLGFSGELFF. The gene calls are TRBV7-2 and TRBJ2-2; D gene uncertain. Germline V gives CDR1 SGHTA, CDR2 FQGNSA. Trimming cost V 3 bases and J 6 bases, with 8 bases left between them. This CDR3 has 13 amino acids.

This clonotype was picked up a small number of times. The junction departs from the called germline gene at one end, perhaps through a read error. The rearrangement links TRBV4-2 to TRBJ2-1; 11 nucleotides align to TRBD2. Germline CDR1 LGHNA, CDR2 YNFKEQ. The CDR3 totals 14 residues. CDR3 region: CASSQDASGRSNLF. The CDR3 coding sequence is TGTGCCAGCAGCCAAGATGCTAGCGGGAGGTCTAATCTCTTC.

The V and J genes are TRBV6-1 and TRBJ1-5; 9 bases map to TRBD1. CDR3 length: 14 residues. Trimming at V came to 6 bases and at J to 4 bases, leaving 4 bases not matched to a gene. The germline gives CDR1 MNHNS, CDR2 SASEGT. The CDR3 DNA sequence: TGTGCCAGCAGCATACAGGGGGCGAATCAGCCCCAGCATTTT. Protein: CASSIQGANQPQHF.

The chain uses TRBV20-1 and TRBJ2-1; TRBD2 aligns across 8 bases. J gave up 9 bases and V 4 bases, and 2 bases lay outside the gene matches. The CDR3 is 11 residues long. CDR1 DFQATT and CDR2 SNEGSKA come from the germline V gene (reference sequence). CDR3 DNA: TGCAGTGCTATTGCGGGGGGTGAGCAGTTCTTC. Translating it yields CSAIAGGEQFF.

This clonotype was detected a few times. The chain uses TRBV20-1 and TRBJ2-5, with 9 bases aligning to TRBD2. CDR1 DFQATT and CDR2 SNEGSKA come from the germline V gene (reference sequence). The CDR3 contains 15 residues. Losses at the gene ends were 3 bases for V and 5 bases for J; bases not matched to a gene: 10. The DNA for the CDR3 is TGCAGTGCTAGTCGGGTAGCGGGAGTGGGGGAGACCCAGTACTTC. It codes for CSASRVAGVGETQYF.

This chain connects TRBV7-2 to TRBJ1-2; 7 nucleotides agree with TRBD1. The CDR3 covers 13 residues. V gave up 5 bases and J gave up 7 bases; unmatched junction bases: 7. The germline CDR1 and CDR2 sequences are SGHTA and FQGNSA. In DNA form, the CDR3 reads TGTGCCAGCAGCCCCTCTCAGGGGGGTGGCTACACCTTC. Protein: CASSPSQGGGYTF.

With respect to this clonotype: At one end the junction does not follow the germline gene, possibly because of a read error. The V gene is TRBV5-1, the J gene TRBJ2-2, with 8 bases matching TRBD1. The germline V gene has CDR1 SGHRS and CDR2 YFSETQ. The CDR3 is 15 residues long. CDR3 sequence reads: CASSLGQGGGGELIF. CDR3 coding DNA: TGCGCCAGCAGCTTAGGACAGGGAGGAGGCGGGGAGCTGATTTTT.

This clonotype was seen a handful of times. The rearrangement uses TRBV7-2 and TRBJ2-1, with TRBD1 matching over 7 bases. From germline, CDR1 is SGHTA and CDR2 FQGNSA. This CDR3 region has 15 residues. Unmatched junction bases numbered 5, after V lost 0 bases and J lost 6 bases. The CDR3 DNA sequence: TGTGCCAGCAGCTTAGCCAGCAGGACAGGCAATGAGCAGTTCTTC. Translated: CASSLASRTGNEQFF.

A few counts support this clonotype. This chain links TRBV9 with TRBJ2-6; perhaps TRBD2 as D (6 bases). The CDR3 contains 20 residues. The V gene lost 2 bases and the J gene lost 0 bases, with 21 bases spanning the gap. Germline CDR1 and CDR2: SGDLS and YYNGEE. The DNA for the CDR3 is TGTGCCAGCAGCGTTCCCGTGGAGGGAGTGCCCAACTCTGGGGCCAACGTCCTGACTTTC. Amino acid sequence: CASSVPVEGVPNSGANVLTF.

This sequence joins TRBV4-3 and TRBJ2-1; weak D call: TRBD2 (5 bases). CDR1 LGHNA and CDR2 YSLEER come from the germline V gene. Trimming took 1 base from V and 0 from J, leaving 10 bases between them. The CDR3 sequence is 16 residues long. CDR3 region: CASSQAKGSSYNEQFF. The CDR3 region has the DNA TGCGCCAGCAGCCAAGCGAAAGGGAGCTCCTACAATGAGCAGTTCTTC.

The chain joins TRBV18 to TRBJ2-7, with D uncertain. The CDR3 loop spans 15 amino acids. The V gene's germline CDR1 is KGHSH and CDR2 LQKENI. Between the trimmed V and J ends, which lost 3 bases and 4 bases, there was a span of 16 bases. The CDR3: CASSPEAAQVYEQYF. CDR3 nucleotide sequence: TGTGCCAGCTCACCCGAGGCAGCGCAGGTGTACGAGCAGTACTTC.

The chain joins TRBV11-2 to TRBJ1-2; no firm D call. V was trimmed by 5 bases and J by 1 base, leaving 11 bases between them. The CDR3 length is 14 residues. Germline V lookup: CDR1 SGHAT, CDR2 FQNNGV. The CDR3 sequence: CASSTSWDNYGYTF. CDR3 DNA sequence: TGTGCCAGCAGCACCTCATGGGATAACTATGGCTACACCTTC. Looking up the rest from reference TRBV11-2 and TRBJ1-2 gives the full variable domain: EAGVAQSPRYKIIEKRQSVAFWCNPISGHATLYWYQQILGQGPKLLIQFQNNGVVDDSQLPKDRFSAERLKGVDSTLKIQPAKLEDSAVYLCASSTSWDNYGYTFGSGTRLTVV.

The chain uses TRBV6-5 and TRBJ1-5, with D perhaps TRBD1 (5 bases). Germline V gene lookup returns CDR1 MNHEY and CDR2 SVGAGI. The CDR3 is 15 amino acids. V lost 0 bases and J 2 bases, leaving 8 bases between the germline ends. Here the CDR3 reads CASSYSGGGNQPQHF. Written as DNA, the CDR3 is TGTGCCAGCAGTTACTCGGGAGGGGGCAATCAGCCCCAGCATTTT.

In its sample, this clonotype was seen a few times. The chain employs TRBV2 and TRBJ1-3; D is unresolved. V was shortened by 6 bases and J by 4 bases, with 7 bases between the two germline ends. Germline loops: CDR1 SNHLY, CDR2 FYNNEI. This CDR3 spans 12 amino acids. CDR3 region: CASRGDGNTIYF. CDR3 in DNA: TGTGCCAGCAGGGGAGACGGAAACACCATATATTTT.

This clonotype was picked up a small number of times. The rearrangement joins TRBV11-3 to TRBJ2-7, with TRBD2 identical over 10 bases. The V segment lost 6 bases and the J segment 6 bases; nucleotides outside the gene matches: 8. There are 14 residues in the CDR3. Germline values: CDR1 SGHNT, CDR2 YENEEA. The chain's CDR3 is CASSPGTSVREQYF. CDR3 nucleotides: TGTGCCAGCAGTCCCGGGACTAGCGTTCGCGAGCAGTACTTC.

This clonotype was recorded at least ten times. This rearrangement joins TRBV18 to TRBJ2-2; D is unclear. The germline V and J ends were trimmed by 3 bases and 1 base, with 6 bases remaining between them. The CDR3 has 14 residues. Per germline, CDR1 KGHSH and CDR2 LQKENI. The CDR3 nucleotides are TGTGCCAGCTCACCGGTCCAGAACACCGGGGAGCTGTTTTTT. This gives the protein CASSPVQNTGELFF.

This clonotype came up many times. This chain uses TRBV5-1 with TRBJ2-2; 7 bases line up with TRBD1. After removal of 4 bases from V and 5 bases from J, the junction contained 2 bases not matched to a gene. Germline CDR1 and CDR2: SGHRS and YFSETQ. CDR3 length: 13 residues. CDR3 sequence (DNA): TGCGCCAGCAGCGACAGGGAGACCGGGGAGCTGTTTTTT. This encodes CASSDRETGELFF.

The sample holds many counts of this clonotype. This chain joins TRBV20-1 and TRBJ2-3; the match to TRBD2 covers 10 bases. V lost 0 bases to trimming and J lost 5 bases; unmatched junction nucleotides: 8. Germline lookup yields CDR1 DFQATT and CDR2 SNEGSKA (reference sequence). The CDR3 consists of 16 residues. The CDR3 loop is CSARDTLAGVGDTQYF. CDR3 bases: TGCAGTGCTAGAGATACCCTAGCGGGAGTGGGAGATACGCAGTATTTT.

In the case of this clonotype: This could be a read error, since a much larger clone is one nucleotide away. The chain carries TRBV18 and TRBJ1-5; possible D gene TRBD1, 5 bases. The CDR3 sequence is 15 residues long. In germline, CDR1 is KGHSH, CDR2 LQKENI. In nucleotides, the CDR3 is TGTGCCAGCTCACCACGGGGGACCCCGAATCATCCCCAGCATTTT. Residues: CASSPRGTPNHPQHF.

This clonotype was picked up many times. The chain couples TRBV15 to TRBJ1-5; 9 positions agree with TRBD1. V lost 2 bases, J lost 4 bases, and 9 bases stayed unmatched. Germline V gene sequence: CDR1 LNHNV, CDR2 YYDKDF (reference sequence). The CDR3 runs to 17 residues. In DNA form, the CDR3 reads TGTGCCACCAGCAGACGCCGGGACAGGGACCGAAATCAGCCCCAGCATTTT. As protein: CATSRRRDRDRNQPQHF.

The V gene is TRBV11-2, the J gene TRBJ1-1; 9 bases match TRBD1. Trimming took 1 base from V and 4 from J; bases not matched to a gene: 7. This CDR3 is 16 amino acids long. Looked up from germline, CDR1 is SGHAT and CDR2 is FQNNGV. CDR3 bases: TGTGCCAGCAGCTTAGTGACAGGGGGGCACCTCACTGAAGCTTTCTTT. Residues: CASSLVTGGHLTEAFF.

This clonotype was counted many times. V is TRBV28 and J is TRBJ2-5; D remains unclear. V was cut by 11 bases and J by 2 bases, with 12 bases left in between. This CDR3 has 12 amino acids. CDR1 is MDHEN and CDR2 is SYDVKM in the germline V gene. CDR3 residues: CAVVGIQETQYF. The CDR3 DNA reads TGTGCCGTTGTGGGGATTCAAGAGACCCAGTACTTC.

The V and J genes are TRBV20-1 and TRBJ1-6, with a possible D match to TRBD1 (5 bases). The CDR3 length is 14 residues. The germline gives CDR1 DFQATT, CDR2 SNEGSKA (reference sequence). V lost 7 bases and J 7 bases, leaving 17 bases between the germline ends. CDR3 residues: CSGTTGTANSPLHF. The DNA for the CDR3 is TGCAGTGGAACTACCGGGACGGCGAATTCACCCCTCCACTTT.